The present T cell receptor beta chain was sequenced within a study of blood T cell repertoires in COVID-19 (dated by TCRdb to the early 2020s). Context from the whole study: Samples from collaborators originated in the United States, Italy and Spain and spanned both the acute and convalescent phases of COVID-19. Subjects who had been exposed to COVID-19, were actively infected with it, or had recovered from it provided the deeply sampled blood TCRbeta repertoires that made up the dataset. The prospective study material was composed of cDNA or gDNA derived from T cells, B-cell-depleted T cells, or PBMCs. A de-identified subject ID, COVID-19 status, age in years and sex were almost always included in the sample metadata. Samples were obtained from the ongoing ImmuneRACE study (first 160 participants) and from 1,000 to 1,500 subjects provided by 6 global collaborators. A freely available public database, intended as a resource for researchers studying the immune response to SARS-CoV-2, is where the repertoires were released. Where available, HLA class I and class II types were obtained from metadata supplied by the sample provider rather than from assay-based typing. General findings and caveats noted by the study authors: The quantity of clinical and demographic metadata differed by source and by participant and was supplied without curation.

The germline V gene gives CDR1 as SNHLY and CDR2 as FYNNEI. Including cysteine and phenylalanine, the CDR3 has 17 amino acids. Kept here is only the CDR3 DNA, which spans 51 bases and is read in frame from base 1. V has 8 bases trimmed and J has 0 bases trimmed; junction bases matching no gene number 10. TCRbeta CDR3 regions were amplified from genomic DNA by means of the immunoSEQ Assay, a bias-controlled multiplex PCR. On the authors' methods: The number of nucleated cells in each sample was estimated from the amplification of reference gene primers within the assay. Sequence reads were collapsed and filtered to measure the absolute abundance of every unique TCRbeta CDR3 rearrangement. For each sample, productive Simpson clonality was calculated as the square root of Simpson's diversity index across productive rearrangements. TCRdb re-hosts the immuneACCESS table, in-frame sequences only. Its copies lack some clones; in the studies checked, an unresolved V gene accounts for under half of them, and the cause for the rest is not known. V and J calls and clone size are as listed in that table; D and trimming were resolved from the DNA. The sample contains fewer than 400,000 clones, approximately 90% of them found a single time. Around 9% of the sample comes from the top ten.

Remarks on this clone: Its target antigen remains unknown. Per-base qualities were not stored, and no clone one base away is much larger.

Participants in the prospective study were aged about 18 to 89 years, lived in about two dozen United States geographic areas, and enrolled through a virtual design. In the prospective study, cohorts were assigned on the basis of participant-reported clinical history obtained from a screening survey and a study questionnaire. Recovered participants in ImmuneRACE Cohort 3 were defined by two consecutive negative NP/OP PCR tests, clearance by a healthcare professional, or resolution of symptoms. Mobile phlebotomists in the prospective study collected whole blood, serum and a nasopharyngeal or oropharyngeal swab from every participant. Prospective study participants could optionally give additional blood draws and questionnaires over an approximately 2-month period. Prospective study blood samples were shipped either frozen or at room temperature before DNA extraction.

The clonotype was recovered from a woman between 18 and 30 years old who had recovered from COVID-19. Sequencing input: PBMCs or T cells enriched from blood (not recorded which). The chain is made from TRBV2 and TRBJ2-1, with 10 central nucleotides matching TRBD2. The DNA sequence is TGTGCCAGCGGACTAGCGGACTACCAGAGCTCCTACAATGAGCAGTTCTTC. Translated, it reads CASGLADYQSSYNEQFF.